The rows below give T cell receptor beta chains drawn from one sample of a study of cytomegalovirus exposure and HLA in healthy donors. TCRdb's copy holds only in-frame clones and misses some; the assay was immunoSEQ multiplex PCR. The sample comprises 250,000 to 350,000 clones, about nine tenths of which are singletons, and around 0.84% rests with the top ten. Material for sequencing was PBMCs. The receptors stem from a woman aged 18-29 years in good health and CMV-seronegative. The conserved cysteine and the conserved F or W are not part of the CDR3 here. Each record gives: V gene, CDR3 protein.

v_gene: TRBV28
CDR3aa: ASSLRGTSGYEQY

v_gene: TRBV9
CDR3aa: ASSAQNNEAF

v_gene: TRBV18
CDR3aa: ASSPRLAGEPYEQY

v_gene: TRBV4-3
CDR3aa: ASSQWRGPYEQY

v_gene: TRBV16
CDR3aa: ASSQFRYGYT

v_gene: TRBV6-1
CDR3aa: ASDPGQGSGELF

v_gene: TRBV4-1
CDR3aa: ASSQGLAGHNEQF

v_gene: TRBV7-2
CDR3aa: ASSLGGQQYGYT

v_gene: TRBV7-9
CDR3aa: ASSDTGTGGLETQY

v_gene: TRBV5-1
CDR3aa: ASSLGGAMENTIY

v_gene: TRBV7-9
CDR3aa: ASSFRDTNTEAF

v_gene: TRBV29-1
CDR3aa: SARGGRLEETQY

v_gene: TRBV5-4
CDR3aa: ASSFGLAGDTQY

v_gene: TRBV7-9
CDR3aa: ASSFFVGSSSNEQF

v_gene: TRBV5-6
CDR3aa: ASSIGLAGETQY

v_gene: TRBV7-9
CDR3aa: ASSRLPGMEQF

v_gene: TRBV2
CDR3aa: AGVTRSSYGYT

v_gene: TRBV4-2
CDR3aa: ASSQGALAGGPGTGELF

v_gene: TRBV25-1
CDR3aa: ASSVLAGAGGAGNEQF

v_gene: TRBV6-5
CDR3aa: ASSYDAGAPMEQY

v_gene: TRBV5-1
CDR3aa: ASSSGATGPNYGYT

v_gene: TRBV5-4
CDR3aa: ASSPGQGKPYEQY

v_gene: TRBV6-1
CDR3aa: ASGLAGGYEQY

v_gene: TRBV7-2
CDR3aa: ASSLVGGGAGVPSYEQY

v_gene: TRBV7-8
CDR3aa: ASSLRRRPHTGELF

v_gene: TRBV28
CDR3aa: ASSLYGDSDYNEQF

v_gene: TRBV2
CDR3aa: ASTGGQNIQY

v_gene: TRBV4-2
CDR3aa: ASSQVLATNEQF

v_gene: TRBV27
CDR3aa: ASSSTNTGELF

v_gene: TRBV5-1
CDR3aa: ASSFIPTTDTQY

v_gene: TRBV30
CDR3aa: AWRGNDRDRGLPKNIQY

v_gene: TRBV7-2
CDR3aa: ASSSDRGSYEQY

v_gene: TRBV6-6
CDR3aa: ASSYGPDTQY

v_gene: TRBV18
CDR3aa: ASSPRAGGSTGELF

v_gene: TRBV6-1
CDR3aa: ASTLQGALTEAF

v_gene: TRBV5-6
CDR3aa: ASSLLAGRDAEAF

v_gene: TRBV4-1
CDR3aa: ASSQGVPGGVVGETQY

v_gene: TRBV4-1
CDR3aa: ASSPGQGRWTEAF

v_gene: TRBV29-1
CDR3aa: SVVGRGSYNEQF

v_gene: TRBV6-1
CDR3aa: ASSEIPGQGGKLF

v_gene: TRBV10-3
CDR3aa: ATLRQEMNTEAF

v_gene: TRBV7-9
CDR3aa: ASSLIGRTSGKGVEKLF

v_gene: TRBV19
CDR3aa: ASSNPGAAENTQY

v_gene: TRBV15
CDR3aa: ATSPRDRDYEQY

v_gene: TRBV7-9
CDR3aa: ASSFKETQY

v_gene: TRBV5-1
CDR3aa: ASSFDMNTEAF

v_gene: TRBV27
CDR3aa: ASSKFHRQGVWETQY

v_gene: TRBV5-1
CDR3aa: ASSSQTGVRETQY

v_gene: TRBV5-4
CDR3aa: ASSSTGPYGYT

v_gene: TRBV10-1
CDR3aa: ASRGDQPQH

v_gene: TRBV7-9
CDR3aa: ASSRTVTGGTPYEQY

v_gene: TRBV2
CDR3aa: ASPSGTVSSYNEQF

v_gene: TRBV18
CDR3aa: ASSPGTGGFHGGYT

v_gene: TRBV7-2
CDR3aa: ASRPIAGDEQY

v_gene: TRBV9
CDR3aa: ASSAQNRGSGANVLT

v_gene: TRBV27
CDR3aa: ASSLRGSGEQY

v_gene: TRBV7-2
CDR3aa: ASSLSSGAYEQY